This T cell receptor (beta chain) was observed in a study of blood T cell repertoires in COVID-19. Turning to the study itself: Sites in the United States, Italy and Spain provided acute and convalescent COVID-19 samples. The cDNA or gDNA used as material had been derived from T cells, B-cell-depleted T cells, or PBMCs.

V was pared by 6 bases and J by 2 bases, with 2 bases of the junction left unmatched. The CDR3 is 13 residues long. CDR1 LGHDT and CDR2 YNNKEL come from the germline V gene (reference sequence). Original data processing: Amplification of reference gene primers was used by the study to estimate nucleated cell counts. Some clones are missing from TCRdb's copy, which holds only in-frame ones; the method was immunoSEQ multiplex PCR. That table gives V, J and clone size, and the DNA gave D and trimming. The data hold some 67,000 clones, with around 88% observed a single time. This sequence joins TRBV3-1 (or the pseudogene TRBV3-2) and TRBJ1-2, with 8 bases identical to TRBD1. This TCR was recovered from an elderly woman with acute or convalescent COVID-19. The source material was peripheral blood. CDR3 loop: CASRGQDNYGYTF. The CDR3 DNA is TGTGCCAGCAGGGGACAGGACAACTATGGCTACACCTTC.